Listed here is a single T cell receptor beta chain. Germline values: CDR1 DFQATT, CDR2 SNEGSKA (reference sequence). V was cut by 1 base and J by 5 bases, with 16 bases left in between. This CDR3 has 15 amino acids. During its preparation, the TCRbeta library received unique molecular identifiers. TCRdb ran MiXCR on the PCR reads and lists one entry per CDR3 protein. This table has some 500,000 distinct CDR3 sequences, roughly 33% appearing once. This sample stems from a study of T-cell reconstitution after alpha-beta-depleted transplantation in children. The chain employs TRBV20-1 and TRBJ2-3, with D possibly being TRBD1 or TRBD2 (5 bases each). The material sequenced was PBMCs from the stem cell graft donor, taken from the stem cell graft. This sequence originates from a human donor who donated a stem cell graft to a child with aplastic anemia. CDR3 nucleotides: TGCAGTGCTAGAGTTTCCGGGACGGCTCGAGATACGCAGTATTTT. Translating it yields CSARVSGTARDTQYF.